The clone carrying this T cell receptor beta chain was counted only a few times. The antigen remains undetermined. CDR1 and CDR2 (germline): SGHRS, YFSETQ. The ends were cut back, 5 bases at V and 6 bases at J, with 21 bases in the middle. The CDR3 contains 15 residues. The sequenced template was cDNA made from the entire isolated RNA. The protocol was immunoSEQ multiplex PCR, while the TCRdb copy is restricted to in-frame clones and leaves out a portion. The data contain 600,000 to 750,000 clones, around an eighth of them singletons. This entry is derived from a study of beta chain features in type 1 diabetes. Study background: All samples together contributed 100 million to 120 million sorted cells for examination.

General study points: Type 1 diabetes patients showed fewer insertions and more deletions at VDJ junctions. Healthy donors had naive, central memory and Treg TCRB repertoires that appeared less similar than those seen among patients. Type 1 diabetes patients had TCRB CDR3s that were shorter (moderately but significantly so) in all four CD4+ subsets. Still unanswered here is whether HLA type influences TCRB rearrangement.

This TCR derives from a man younger than 45 with type 1 diabetes. The V and J genes are TRBV5-1 and TRBJ2-7; possible D gene TRBD1, 6 bases. The sample consisted of naive CD4+ T cells from blood. CDR3 nucleotides: TGCGCCAGCAGTCAAGACGGACAGAGCCCTTTCGAGCAGTACTTC. Residues: CASSQDGQSPFEQYF. Complete variable domain (other parts from reference TRBV5-1 and TRBJ2-7): KAGVTQTPRYLIKTRGQQVTLSCSPISGHRSVSWYQQTPGQGLQFLFEYFSETQRNKGNFPGRFSGRQFSNSRSEMNVSTLELGDSALYLCASSQDGQSPFEQYFGPGTRLTVT.